These 2 T cell receptor beta chains were all obtained from the same sample, sequenced in a study of CD8+CD57+ T cells in acquired aplastic anemia. Profiles of TCR beta VDJ and CDR3 were generated from a genomic DNA template. One entry per CDR3 protein results from TCRdb running MiXCR on the reads. The repertoire consists of hundreds of thousands of distinct CDR3 sequences, with about two thirds occurring once and the leading ten covering 4%. Sequencing was done on a sample of sorted CD4+, CD8+, or CD8+CD57+ T cells (not recorded which) from PBMCs. The receptor source for this set is a human donor in good health, serving as a control.

Note on this clonotype: A junction boundary mismatches the germline segment, possibly from a read error. J is TRBJ2-2 and V is TRBV7-2; tentatively, D is TRBD1 or TRBD2 (6 bases each). Germline V gives CDR1 SGHTA, CDR2 FQGNSA. The CDR3 has 13 residues. The CDR3 DNA sequence: TGTGCCAGCAGCGCCAGGGGACTCGCGAAGAAGTTTTTC. Translating gives CASSARGLAKKFF.

This chain joins TRBV7-2 and TRBJ1-2; 8 bases fit TRBD1. The V gene end was trimmed by 1 base and the J gene end by 8 bases; junction bases not matched to a gene: 15. The CDR3 loop spans 17 amino acids. Germline lookup yields CDR1 SGHTA and CDR2 FQGNSA. The CDR3 sequence is CASSLGGTWTGTSGYTF. For the CDR3, the DNA is TGTGCCAGCAGCTTAGGGGGGACCTGGACAGGGACAAGCGGCTACACCTTC.